These 10 T cell receptor beta chains originate from one sample sequenced in a study of shared clonotypes between healthy human individuals. TCRdb's table, derived via immunoSEQ multiplex PCR, lists solely in-frame clones and lacks some. The table has about 1.5 million clones, under 99% seen once. The sequenced sample consisted of naive CD4+ T cells sorted from blood. Specified subset: CD45RA+ positively selected. These receptors were taken from a man aged 30-40 years in good health.

This chain joins TRBV27 and TRBJ2-1; TRBD2 matches at 7 bases. The CDR3 loop spans 12 amino acids. The V and J ends lost 11 bases and 2 bases, in that order; junction bases with no gene match: 3. From germline, CDR1 is MNHEY and CDR2 SMNVEV (reference sequence). CDR3 in amino acids: CASGGAYNEQFF. The CDR3 DNA is TGTGCCTCGGGAGGAGCCTACAATGAGCAGTTCTTC.

This chain links TRBV4-2 with TRBJ2-1; D remains ambiguous. This CDR3 is built from 15 residues. V was clipped by 0 bases and J by 6 bases, with 12 bases between them. In germline, CDR1 is LGHNA, CDR2 YNFKEQ. The CDR3 coding sequence is TGTGCCAGCAGCCAAGATCCCGTGGGTTCCAATGAGCAGTTCTTC. Translated: CASSQDPVGSNEQFF.

The chain joins TRBV9 to TRBJ2-5; no definite D call. This CDR3 comprises 12 residues. The germline V and J ends were trimmed by 7 bases and 4 bases, with 11 bases remaining between them. From germline, CDR1 is SGDLS and CDR2 YYNGEE. The CDR3 DNA reads TGTGCCAGCCACAGTCTCCCAGAGACCCAGTACTTC. Translating gives CASHSLPETQYF. Together with reference TRBV9 and TRBJ2-5, the CDR3 gives the full variable domain: DSGVTQTPKHLITATGQRVTLRCSPRSGDLSVYWYQQSLDQGLQFLIQYYNGEERAKGNILERFSAQQFPDLHSELNLSSLELGDSALYFCASHSLPETQYFGPGTRLLVL.

To note about this clone: The same CDR3 also results from other DNA sequences found in this sample. V and J are TRBV18 and TRBJ2-3; no reliable D call. The V gene's germline CDR1 is KGHSH and CDR2 LQKENI. V was clipped by 1 base and J by 4 bases, with 6 bases between them. The CDR3 loop spans 13 amino acids. The CDR3 reads CASSPLPADTQYF. The DNA of the CDR3 is TGTGCCAGCTCACCACTTCCGGCAGATACGCAGTATTTT.

The rearrangement links TRBV5-6 to TRBJ2-1, with 8 bases that match TRBD1. Trimming took 0 bases from V and 5 from J; bases not matched to a gene: 4. The length of the CDR3 is 15 residues. Per germline, CDR1 SGHDT and CDR2 YYEEEE. CDR3 loop: CASSLGGQGDNEQFF. Here the CDR3 DNA reads TGTGCCAGCAGCTTGGGCGGACAGGGAGACAATGAGCAGTTCTTC.

The chain's CDR3 is CASSREPSGSTYEQYF. DNA for the CDR3: TGTGCCAGCAGCCGTGAGCCTAGCGGGAGTACCTACGAGCAGTACTTC. The chain employs TRBV5-4 and TRBJ2-7; the match to TRBD2 covers 10 bases. V shed 4 bases and J 2 bases; nucleotides not matched to a gene: 9. Looked up from germline, CDR1 is SGHNT and CDR2 is YYREEE (reference sequence). The CDR3 is 16 amino acids. Combining the CDR3 with reference TRBV5-4 and TRBJ2-7 gives the whole variable domain ETGVTQSPTHLIKTRGQQVTLRCSSQSGHNTVSWYQQALGQGPQFIFQYYREEENGRGNFPPRFSGLQFPNYSSELNVNALELDDSALYLCASSREPSGSTYEQYFGPGTRLTVT.

The chain recombines TRBV10-2 with TRBJ2-7; no clear D gene. With 3 bases removed from V and 7 bases from J, the gap between germline ends came to 19 bases. Germline V gives CDR1 WSHSY, CDR2 SAAADI. This CDR3 has 15 residues. The CDR3 sequence is CASSERPINLREQYF. The CDR3 DNA is TGCGCCAGCAGTGAACGACCGATCAATCTACGAGAGCAGTACTTC.

The chain carries TRBV9 and TRBJ2-2, with TRBD1 as a possible D gene (5 bases). Germline CDR1 is SGDLS and CDR2 is YYNGEE. The CDR3 sequence is 18 residues long. V gave up 1 base and J gave up 5 bases, with 21 bases separating them. In DNA form, the CDR3 reads TGTGCCAGCAGCGTAAAAACCAGAGCCAGCCAGGGAACCGGGGAGCTGTTTTTT. The encoded protein is CASSVKTRASQGTGELFF.

The V and J genes are TRBV9 and TRBJ2-3; 11 positions match TRBD2. V trimming: 8 bases; J trimming: 3 bases; junction bases outside the gene matches: 8. This CDR3 spans 15 amino acids. Germline loops: CDR1 SGDLS, CDR2 YYNGEE. The CDR3 DNA reads TGTGCCAGTGCGGTTGGGACTAGCGGAACAGATACGCAGTATTTT. Encoded protein: CASAVGTSGTDTQYF.

The chain is built from TRBV10-1 and TRBJ2-2; D gene uncertain. The CDR3 extends over 11 amino acids. CDR1 is WNHNN, CDR2 SYGVQD, per germline (reference sequence). The CDR3 DNA reads TGCGCGGTTCTCAACACCGGGGAGCTGTTTTTT. Protein: CAVLNTGELFF.